This is a list of T cell receptor beta chains from one sample in a study of blood T cell repertoires in COVID-19. TCRdb's copy holds only in-frame clones and misses some; the assay was immunoSEQ multiplex PCR. This sample has a few hundred thousand clones, with around 82% found just once. Sequencing was done on a sample of PBMCs or T cells enriched from blood (not recorded which). The source is a woman aged 40 to 55 with acute COVID-19. Each CDR3 is given with its conserved first and last residue. Clone size appears in some rows only: once, few, many, or a class for an expanded clone.

clone_size | v_call | cdr3_aa
- | TRBV5-6 | CASSSQGFQRGGPADTQYF
- | TRBV6-5 | CASSSRQGGNYGYTF
- | TRBV7-9 | CASRAGEDYGYTF
- | TRBV6-5 | CATLRDRANYGYTF
- | TRBV7-9 | CASSPADNQPQHF
- | TRBV6-5 | CASKGGWGSYGYTF
few | TRBV7-2 | CASSPFLSGKGTQYF
- | TRBV28 | CASSFGLPSEAFF
few | TRBV5-1 | CASSFIEGAAEAFF
- | TRBV5-4 | CASRDRGKGSYGYTF
once | TRBV28 | CASSLTGRSNYGYTF
few | TRBV4-3 | CASSHPRGGSSYNEQFF
- | TRBV5-4 | CASSLAGENYNEQFF
- | TRBV7-9 | CASSLPGTEAFF
few | TRBV19 | CASSISRTGSSGNTIYF
few | TRBV5-6 | CASSYRGLGSPLHF
- | TRBV2 | CASSWGDTQYF
many | TRBV6-5 | CASTERGANTGELFF
- | TRBV2 | CASLEGAMTEAFF
- | TRBV5-6 | CASTLRKMNTEAFF
- | TRBV19 | CASQYRGGGEKLFF
- | TRBV11-2 | CASSLMQGDGYTF
- | TRBV30 | CAWSVLRENEQFF
- | TRBV11-3 | CASSWDRALNTGELFF
- | TRBV19 | CASSNQVATSYEQYF
- | TRBV19 | CASWGVGHEQYF
- | TRBV2 | CASSRDSLSQGAGYTF
- | TRBV7-3 | CASSPTSGRAYNEQFF
- | TRBV24-1 | CATGSPDRGTQYF
- | TRBV5-1 | CASSLAVGGRSTEAFF
- | TRBV19 | CASSTLVGGGNQPQHF
- | TRBV5-4 | CASSVPTGYEQYF
- | TRBV27 | CASSLQGRAEAFF
- | TRBV6-5 | CASSAFRDEAFF
- | TRBV7-3 | CASSQTGKQFF
- | TRBV28 | CASSQTGLDANEQFF
- | TRBV28 | CASSFGDSANYGYTF
- | TRBV5-1 | CASSPDGQGSEAFF
- | TRBV9 | CASSVAQQETQYF
- | TRBV19 | CASSEYKRSYNEQFF
once | TRBV2 | CASSVQGASGNTIYF
once | TRBV14 | CASSQDRNYGYTF
- | TRBV28 | CASSFWSQGLNTEAFF
once | TRBV27 | CASSLLGAANEKLFF
few | TRBV7-8 | CASSLRDRDYSNQPQHF
- | TRBV5-6 | CASREGGSYEQYF
many | TRBV29-1 | CSVEGSRGEPQHF
- | TRBV9 | CASSVGTDMNTGELFF
- | TRBV3-1/TRBV3-2 | CASSQDYRGRSEQFF
- | TRBV28 | CASSFGLSNEQYF
- | TRBV20-1 | CSASLSGSYNEQFF
- | TRBV5-6 | CASSLVRGAQFF
- | TRBV6-5 | CATDTPGRGYTF
once | TRBV6-5 | CASSLSGIIDEKLFF